One and the same sample provided the 21 T cell receptor beta chains below, sequenced in a study of blood T cell repertoires in COVID-19. Clones were sequenced by immunoSEQ multiplex PCR, and TCRdb holds only the in-frame ones, with some missing. The sample includes over 35,000 clones, approximately 85% seen only once; the top ten take roughly a third. What was sequenced was peripheral blood. The receptor set was obtained from a woman over 75 with COVID-19, enrolled during active disease.

The genes are TRBV28 and TRBJ2-2; a weak D match, TRBD1 (5 bases). Germline V gene lookup returns CDR1 MDHEN and CDR2 SYDVKM. The CDR3 totals 16 residues. V lost 6 bases, J lost 4 bases, and 18 bases lay in between. CDR3 amino acids: CASRTTVGRGTGELFF. The CDR3 DNA reads TGTGCCAGCAGAACCACAGTGGGAAGGGGCACCGGGGAGCTGTTTTTT.

The chain recombines TRBV7-2 with TRBJ1-2, with TRBD1 matching 8 bases. Trimming removed 5 bases from V and 6 bases from J; junction bases left unmatched: 8. Germline values: CDR1 SGHTA, CDR2 FQGNSA. The CDR3 covers 14 residues. CDR3 sequence: CASSPPGTGNGYTF. The CDR3 nucleotides read TGTGCCAGCAGCCCACCTGGGACAGGCAATGGCTACACCTTC.

The chain links TRBV5-1 to TRBJ1-3; no clear D. Germline-derived CDR1 and CDR2 are SGHRS and YFSETQ. This CDR3 contains 14 residues. The V end was cut by 0 bases, the J end by 0 bases, with 4 bases between. In nucleotides, the CDR3 is TGCGCCAGCAGCTTGGACTACTCTGGAAACACCATATATTTT. It codes for CASSLDYSGNTIYF.

The chain uses TRBV7-9 and TRBJ2-1; unclear D gene. In germline, CDR1 is SEHNR, CDR2 FQNEAQ (reference sequence). V lost 2 bases to trimming and J lost 3 bases, with 14 bases between them. The CDR3 length is 16 residues. Here the CDR3 DNA reads TGTGCCAGCAGCTTACCCATAGCCTCGTTCTACAATGAGCAGTTCTTC. Translation gives CASSLPIASFYNEQFF. Full variable domain (missing parts from reference TRBV7-9 and TRBJ2-1): DTGVSQNPRHKITKRGQNVTFRCDPISEHNRLYWYRQTLGQGPEFLTYFQNEAQLEKSRLLSDRFSAERPKGSFSTLEIQRTEQGDSAMYLCASSLPIASFYNEQFFGPGTRLTVL.

The chain links TRBV10-3 to TRBJ1-1; TRBD1 matches at 12 bases. The germline V gene encodes CDR1 ENHRY and CDR2 SYGVKD. The V segment lost 5 bases and the J segment 6 bases; nucleotides outside the gene matches: 10. This CDR3 spans 16 amino acids. CDR3 protein: CAISPLTGTGGSEAFF. The CDR3 DNA is TGTGCCATCAGTCCTCTTACCGGGACAGGGGGCTCTGAAGCTTTCTTT.

This clone was recorded a few times. This rearrangement joins TRBV30 to TRBJ2-7, with 11 bases lining up with TRBD2. This CDR3 has 16 amino acids. The V and J ends lost 7 bases and 0 bases, in that order; junction bases with no gene match: 11. Germline V gives CDR1 GTSNPN, CDR2 SVGIG (reference sequence). This CDR3 is CALKGTSGLSSYEQYF. Here the CDR3 DNA reads TGTGCCTTAAAAGGGACTAGCGGACTGAGCTCCTACGAGCAGTACTTC.

The V call is TRBV9, the J call TRBJ1-6, with D possibly being TRBD1 (6 bases). This CDR3 region has 13 residues. Trimming took off 0 bases at V and 8 bases at J, with 6 bases between the two ends. Germline V gene lookup returns CDR1 SGDLS and CDR2 YYNGEE. The CDR3 DNA is TGTGCCAGCAGCGTAGCAGGGGATTCACCCCTCCACTTT. This sequence encodes CASSVAGDSPLHF.

The CDR3 DNA reads as TGTGCCAGCAGCATAGGCCGGGGGGAGACCCGGAACACTGAAGCTTTCTTT. This encodes CASSIGRGETRNTEAFF. The V gene is TRBV9, the J gene TRBJ1-1; D is possibly TRBD1 (5 bases). CDR3 length: 17 amino acids. V was clipped by 4 bases and J by 1 base, with 20 bases between them. CDR1 is SGDLS and CDR2 is YYNGEE in the germline V gene. The full variable domain, with the rest looked up from reference TRBV9 and TRBJ1-1, is DSGVTQTPKHLITATGQRVTLRCSPRSGDLSVYWYQQSLDQGLQFLIQYYNGEERAKGNILERFSAQQFPDLHSELNLSSLELGDSALYFCASSIGRGETRNTEAFFGQGTRLTVV.

CDR3 bases: TGTGCCAGTAGTATTCTCGGACAGCAAGAGACCCAGTACTTC. Translating gives CASSILGQQETQYF. This chain links TRBV19 with TRBJ2-5, with a tentative D call TRBD1 (6 bases). Trimming stripped 3 bases from V and 2 bases from J, with 10 bases between. The CDR3 is 14 amino acids. Germline V gives CDR1 LNHDA, CDR2 SQIVND (reference sequence).

The J gene is TRBJ1-3, the V gene TRBV5-1; unclear D gene. The CDR3 covers 15 residues. The ends were cut back, 3 bases at V and 2 bases at J, with 12 bases in the middle. Germline V gene data show CDR1 as SGHRS and CDR2 as YFSETQ. The CDR3 region is CASSSPGQAGNTIYF. In DNA, the CDR3 is TGCGCCAGCAGCTCGCCAGGTCAAGCTGGAAACACCATATATTTT.

The chain couples TRBV5-6 to TRBJ2-7; TRBD1 matches 10 bases. V shed 1 base, J shed 0 bases, and the junction held 4 bases outside the gene matches. Germline CDR1 reads SGHDT; CDR2 reads YYEEEE. The CDR3 length is 16 residues. The CDR3 nucleotides are TGTGCCAGCAGCTTGTTTGGACAGGGGGGCTCCTACGAGCAGTACTTC. It is translated as CASSLFGQGGSYEQYF.

The J gene is TRBJ2-7, the V gene TRBV7-9; the D is unclear. Germline V gene data show CDR1 as SEHNR and CDR2 as FQNEAQ (reference sequence). The CDR3 runs to 14 residues. The germline V and J ends were trimmed by 2 bases and 0 bases, with 8 bases remaining between them. As DNA, the CDR3 is TGTGCCAGCAGCTTACCCCGCGACTCCTACGAGCAGTACTTC. Its translation: CASSLPRDSYEQYF.

This sequence joins TRBV4-3 and TRBJ2-2, with 12 bases identical to TRBD2. The CDR3 has 20 amino acids. CDR1 is LGHNA, CDR2 YSLEER, per germline. V lost 1 base, J lost 4 bases, and 13 bases stayed unmatched. The CDR3 DNA sequence: TGCGCCAGCAGCCAAGCTAGCGGGGGGGCCTTGGCTGTGCTCACCGGGGAGCTGTTTTTT. Its translation is CASSQASGGALAVLTGELFF.

This clone was seen just once. The V gene is TRBV2, the J gene TRBJ2-5, with 9 bases matching TRBD1. V was clipped by 5 bases and J by 1 base; unmatched bases: 5. The CDR3 spans 15 residues. Germline V gene lookup returns CDR1 SNHLY and CDR2 FYNNEI. This CDR3 reads CASSRDRAAQETQYF. In DNA, the CDR3 is TGTGCCAGCAGTCGGGACAGGGCGGCCCAAGAGACCCAGTACTTC.

This chain joins TRBV6-1 and TRBJ1-2; D is unclear. The V end was cut by 2 bases, the J end by 4 bases, with 8 bases between. The germline gives CDR1 MNHNS, CDR2 SASEGT. The CDR3 loop spans 13 amino acids. The CDR3 sequence: CASSESRSYGYTF. The DNA of the CDR3 is TGTGCCAGCAGTGAAAGTCGGAGCTATGGCTACACCTTC.

The chain has TRBV25-1 and TRBJ2-3; D is perhaps TRBD1 (6 bases). There are 14 residues in the CDR3. CDR1 and CDR2 from the germline V gene are MGHDK and SYGVNS. The V and J ends lost 4 bases and 4 bases respectively, with 12 bases between them. The CDR3 protein is CASSGGGLADTQYF. The CDR3 DNA is TGTGCCAGCAGTGGTGGGGGCCTGGCAGATACGCAGTATTTT.

This clone has a handful of counts. The V call is TRBV18, the J call TRBJ2-2; possible D gene TRBD2, 6 bases. Germline V CDR1 and CDR2: KGHSH, LQKENI. The V end lost 3 bases, the J end lost 4 bases, and 9 bases lay between the germline ends. CDR3 size: 14 residues. CDR3: CASSPGLTTGELFF. The CDR3 DNA reads as TGTGCCAGCTCACCGGGACTCACCACCGGGGAGCTGTTTTTT.

The chain recombines TRBV6-2 or TRBV6-3 with TRBJ2-2, with TRBD1 matching over 9 bases. CDR1 and CDR2 from the germline V gene are MNHEY and SVGEGT. The CDR3 spans 16 residues. V shed 7 bases and J 4 bases; nucleotides not matched to a gene: 10. The CDR3 nucleotides are TGTGCCAGCACCCCATCAGGGACAGGGTTCACCGGGGAGCTGTTTTTT. It specifies CASTPSGTGFTGELFF.

The V and J genes are TRBV11-2 and TRBJ1-1; no firm D call. Germline assignment: CDR1 SGHAT and CDR2 FQNNGV. V lost 0 bases and J 7 bases, leaving 15 bases between the germline ends. The CDR3 loop spans 15 amino acids. CDR3 sequence reads: CASSLEVRGKSEAFF. CDR3 DNA: TGTGCCAGCAGCTTAGAGGTCCGGGGAAAAAGTGAAGCTTTCTTT.

The chain combines TRBV19 with TRBJ2-1; a weak D match, TRBD2 (6 bases). V shed 3 bases and J shed 1 base, with 7 bases lying between them. Germline CDR1 LNHDA, CDR2 SQIVND (reference sequence). CDR3 length: 14 residues. CDR3 region: CASSIGRSYNEQFF. The CDR3 coding sequence is TGTGCCAGTAGTATTGGGAGGTCCTACAATGAGCAGTTCTTC.

The rearrangement joins TRBV4-3 to TRBJ2-1, with D perhaps matching TRBD2 (6 bases). There are 18 residues in the CDR3. Looked up from germline, CDR1 is LGHNA and CDR2 is YSLEER. Trimming stripped 0 bases from V and 0 bases from J, with 15 bases between. This chain's CDR3 is CASSQDPRGTSSYNEQFF. The CDR3 coding sequence is TGCGCCAGCAGCCAAGACCCCCGGGGGACGAGCTCCTACAATGAGCAGTTCTTC.